The clone carrying this T cell receptor (beta chain) occurred a few times. The antigen is undetermined. The same CDR3 is also encoded by other DNA sequences in this sample. The CDR3 extends over 13 amino acids. CDR1 and CDR2 (germline): SGHVS, FNYEAQ. The V end was cut by 1 base, the J end by 3 bases, with 7 bases between. These data are taken from a study of lymphopenia after photon versus proton radiotherapy. Only in-frame clones appear in the TCRdb table, and some are missing; sequencing was by immunoSEQ multiplex PCR. The table lists about 29,000 clones, 87% of them singletons, with 45% to 50% in the top ten. Study-wide findings and caveats: Post-nadir diversity loss with photons came from oligoclonal expansion, particularly CD8+ Temra cells. Only patients who died were analyzed for survival; proton advantage is unproven.

This sequence originates from a woman aged 55-70 years with cholangiocarcinoma. Some clones in this sample may be carry-over from other donors' samples. The gene calls are TRBV7-6 and TRBJ2-7; D not resolved. The sample in question was peripheral blood, obtained from a patient treated with proton-based radiotherapy. The CDR3 sequence is CASSLGPNYEQYF. DNA for the CDR3: TGTGCCAGCAGCTTAGGACCCAACTACGAGCAGTACTTC.